This TCR beta chain was recorded in a study of T cells expressing NK-cell markers. With the 5' RACE reads reprocessed, TCRdb shows one record per CDR3 protein and no DNA. This listing includes 200,000 to 300,000 distinct CDR3 sequences. The CDR3 is made up of 14 amino acids. From germline, CDR1 is SNHLY and CDR2 FYNNEI. Source material: blood T cells: a sorted CD56 or NKG2C T cell subset, CD4+ or CD8+ T cells, or bulk PBMC T cells (not recorded which). V and J are TRBV2 and TRBJ2-2; the TCRdb call, TRBD1, lacks DNA for checking. The receptor was isolated from a man aged 18 to 30 in good health. CDR3 sequence reads: CASRSGIVSGELFF. The entire variable domain, with the rest obtained from reference TRBV2 and TRBJ2-2, is as follows: EPEVTQTPSHQVTQMGQEVILRCVPISNHLYFYWYRQILGQKVEFLVSFYNNEISEKSEIFDDQFSVERPDGSNFTLKIRSTKLEDSAMYFCASRSGIVSGELFFGEGSRLTVL.